The TCR beta chain under discussion was sequenced for a study of regulatory T cells in long-lasting Graves disease. Study-level points and caveats: Favored usage of TRBV28, TRBJ1-2 and TRBJ2-5 was recorded in persistent disease.

The V and J ends lost 5 bases and 5 bases respectively, with 3 bases between them. Germline CDR1 SNHLY, CDR2 FYNNEI. The CDR3 covers 10 residues. This clonotype has at least ten counts. Its antigen is currently unknown. Through Arm-PCR of CDR3 regions and iRepertoire HTBI primers, TCR beta libraries were built. Using its own MiXCR run on the multiplex PCR reads, TCRdb lists one record per CDR3 protein. The sample yields approximately 230,000 distinct CDR3 sequences, around 17% seen once. Described time point: newly diagnosed GD, antithyroid drugs for less than 3 months. PBMC-derived RNA was used for the TCR library. In this cohort, patients came from an endocrinology department located in Xi'an, China.

This chain uses TRBV2 with TRBJ2-5, with D unclear. The specimen comprised peripheral blood mononuclear cells (PBMCs), sampled at new diagnosis, from a patient treated with antithyroid drugs. This clonotype was sampled from a female donor with Graves disease. CDR3 protein: CASSLETQYF. In nucleotides, the CDR3 is TGTGCCAGCAGTTTGGAGACCCAGTACTTC.